This T cell receptor (beta chain) was found in a study of tumor-infiltrating lymphocytes in primary liver carcinoma. Regarding this clonotype: The target antigen is unknown.

For blood RNA, unsorted whole blood served as the source, and germline DNA was extracted too. General study findings and limits: Top-250-clone fractions were significantly higher in tumors than in blood (p = 0.039).

Starting material of around 490 ng total RNA yielded TCR beta cDNA via a constant-region primer. Each TCR beta library was derived from three nested multiplex PCR rounds that employed slightly modified ARM-PCR. A C-beta reverse primer was combined with TRBV1-TRBV30 forward primers in the first two PCR rounds, and each round had about 10 cycles. TCRdb itself ran the multiplex PCR reads through MiXCR, one entry per CDR3 protein. The top ten clones hold 9% of a sample with approximately 300,000 distinct CDR3 sequences, approximately 60% of them seen once. There are 13 residues in the CDR3. With 5 bases removed from V and 3 bases from J, the gap between germline ends came to 10 bases.

The sequence was obtained from a man aged 40-49 years with primary liver carcinoma and hepatitis B virus infection. This sequence joins TRBV12-3 or TRBV12-4 and TRBJ2-5; a weak D match, TRBD2 (5 bases). Input material: peripheral blood. The CDR3 loop is CASSPGMEETQYF. The CDR3 DNA follows: TGTGCCAGCAGTCCCGGGATGGAAGAGACCCAGTACTTC.